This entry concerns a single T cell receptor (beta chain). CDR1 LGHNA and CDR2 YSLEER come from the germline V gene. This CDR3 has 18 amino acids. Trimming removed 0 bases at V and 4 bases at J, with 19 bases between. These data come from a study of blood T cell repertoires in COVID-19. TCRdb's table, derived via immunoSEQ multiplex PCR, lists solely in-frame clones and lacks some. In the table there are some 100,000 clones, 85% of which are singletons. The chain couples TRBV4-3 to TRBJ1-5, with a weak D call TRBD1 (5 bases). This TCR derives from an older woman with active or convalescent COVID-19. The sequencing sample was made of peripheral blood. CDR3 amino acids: CASSQDFVGRQRNQPQHF. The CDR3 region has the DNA TGCGCCAGCAGCCAAGATTTCGTAGGAAGACAGAGAAATCAGCCCCAGCATTTT.